This TCR beta chain is from a study of blood T cell repertoires in COVID-19. On the study more broadly: T cells, B-cell-depleted T cells, or PBMCs provided the cDNA or gDNA that served as material.

Authors' analysis steps: Cell counts per sample came from amplifying reference gene primers. Only in-frame clones appear in the TCRdb table, and some are missing; sequencing was by immunoSEQ multiplex PCR. The V and J calls and clone size come from that table; D and trimming were worked out from the DNA. Of some 260,000 clones detected, 88% appear once; the ten largest clones hold more than 1.2%. Germline V CDR1 and CDR2: LGHNA, YNFKEQ. V lost 1 base and J 4 bases, leaving 11 bases between the germline ends. This CDR3 comprises 15 residues. This clone was counted a few times. Other DNA sequences of this sample code for an identical CDR3.

The chain is built from TRBV4-2 and TRBJ1-3; the D is unclear. Specimen: peripheral blood. The sequence derives from a man aged 80 or over with acute or convalescent COVID-19. CDR3 sequence (DNA): TGTGCCAGCAGCCAAGTTGTAGGAGCAGGAAACACCATATATTTT. Amino acid sequence: CASSQVVGAGNTIYF.